This passage covers 17 T cell receptor beta chains from one sample sequenced in a study of human T cells and chemical hapten exposure. Specified time point: healthy volunteer bleed at 2 weeks. Extraction of total RNA was performed on unfractionated whole blood. From the RACE reads, TCRdb called clonotypes with MiXCR, one entry per CDR3 protein. The sample shows about 45,000 distinct CDR3 sequences, 3.5% to 4.5% of them seen only once. Sequencing was performed on whole blood. These receptors were taken from a female donor in good health. Some clones in this sample may be carry-over from other donors' samples.

This clonotype was recorded many times. This chain uses TRBV7-9 with TRBJ2-5, with 11 bases lining up with TRBD2. The germline V gene encodes CDR1 SEHNR and CDR2 FQNEAQ (reference sequence). Trimming cost V 2 bases and J 0 bases; bases outside gene matches: 11. CDR3 length equals 19 residues. CDR3 nucleotides: TGTGCCAGCAGCTTACCACCCTTGACTAGCGGGGCCGACCAAGAGACCCAGTACTTC. This codes for CASSLPPLTSGADQETQYF.

This clonotype occurred many times. The V and J genes are TRBV12-3 or TRBV12-4 and TRBJ2-5; no reliable D call. V was trimmed by 6 bases and J by 2 bases, leaving 13 bases between them. The CDR3 runs 14 residues. In DNA, the CDR3 is TGTGCCAGCAGGGAGAATGTCTTTCAAGAGACCCAGTACTTC. Protein sequence: CASRENVFQETQYF.

This clonotype was detected only a few times. V usage is TRBV10-3 and J usage is TRBJ2-3; 12 bases agree with TRBD1. The CDR3 contains 17 residues. The ends lost 2 bases at V and 2 bases at J; junction bases unmatched: 5. Germline V gene data show CDR1 as ENHRY and CDR2 as SYGVKD. The CDR3 DNA reads TGTGCCATCAGTGAGACCCGGGACAGGGGGCTCACAGATACGCAGTATTTT. Translated, it gives CAISETRDRGLTDTQYF.

This clonotype has just a few counts. The chain has TRBV18 and TRBJ2-3; TRBD2 matches 7 bases. The CDR3 spans 11 residues. Germline trimming cut 6 bases from V and 11 bases from J; bases unmatched to any gene: 5. The V gene's germline CDR1 is KGHSH and CDR2 LQKENI. This CDR3 reads CASSPGEGQYF. The DNA of the CDR3 is TGTGCCAGCTCCCCCGGGGAGGGGCAGTATTTT.

At least ten counts were recorded for this clonotype. CDR3 residues: CASSHAGGRKNTEAFF. CDR3 nucleotide sequence: TGTGCCAGCAGCCATGCTGGGGGGAGGAAGAACACTGAAGCTTTCTTT. The genes are TRBV5-4 and TRBJ1-1, with D perhaps matching TRBD1 (5 bases). The CDR3 covers 16 residues. In germline, CDR1 is SGHNT, CDR2 YYREEE (reference sequence). With 4 bases removed from V and 1 base from J, the gap between germline ends came to 17 bases.

In this sample, this clonotype turned up many times. The chain employs TRBV18 and TRBJ2-1; D may be TRBD2 (5 bases). Germline assignment: CDR1 KGHSH and CDR2 LQKENI. V dropped 6 bases and J dropped 8 bases, with 17 bases sitting between them. The CDR3 spans 14 residues. The DNA of the CDR3 is TGTGCCAGCTCGCTCGTGGAAGGTAGCGATGAGCAGTTCTTC. Translating it yields CASSLVEGSDEQFF.

This clonotype was found many times. The V gene is TRBV7-2, the J gene TRBJ1-5; D unresolved. Trimming took off 5 bases at V and 9 bases at J, with 20 bases between the two ends. The V gene's germline CDR1 is SGHTA and CDR2 FQGNSA. The CDR3 has 15 amino acids. CDR3 residues: CASSPDSARLRPQHF. The DNA for the CDR3 is TGTGCCAGCAGCCCGGATAGTGCAAGGTTGCGGCCCCAGCATTTT.

This chain links TRBV5-1 with TRBJ2-3; TRBD1 aligns across 11 bases. There are 16 residues in the CDR3. Germline V gene lookup returns CDR1 SGHRS and CDR2 YFSETQ. V gave up 4 bases and J gave up 2 bases; unmatched junction bases: 6. CDR3 in DNA: TGCGCCAGCAGCCCCGGACAGGGGGCACTCACAGATACGCAGTATTTT. Protein product: CASSPGQGALTDTQYF.

The rearrangement joins TRBV7-8 to TRBJ1-4, with D unclear. V gave up 3 bases and J gave up 0 bases, with 5 bases separating them. Per germline, CDR1 SGHVS and CDR2 FQNEAQ. CDR3 size: 14 residues. CDR3 nucleotides: TGTGCCAGCAGCTTGGCTACAACTAATGAAAAACTGTTTTTT. As protein: CASSLATTNEKLFF.

The J gene is TRBJ1-4, the V gene TRBV5-1; tentatively, D is TRBD1 (6 bases). The V end lost 4 bases, the J end lost 11 bases, and 18 bases lay between the germline ends. CDR1 is SGHRS, CDR2 YFSETQ, per germline. CDR3 length: 14 amino acids. The CDR3 loop is CASSQGRGPGKLFF. DNA of the CDR3: TGCGCCAGCAGCCAGGGCAGGGGCCCCGGTAAACTGTTTTTT.

V gene TRBV19 combines with J gene TRBJ1-5; 9 bases map to TRBD1. Germline loops: CDR1 LNHDA, CDR2 SQIVND (reference sequence). Trimming at V came to 5 bases and at J to 5 bases, leaving 4 bases not matched to a gene. This CDR3 has 14 amino acids. The CDR3 here is CASSHGQGHQPQHF. The CDR3 region has the DNA TGTGCCAGTAGTCATGGACAGGGGCATCAGCCCCAGCATTTT. Together with reference TRBV19 and TRBJ1-5, the CDR3 gives the full variable domain: DGGITQSPKYLFRKEGQNVTLSCEQNLNHDAMYWYRQDPGQGLRLIYYSQIVNDFQKGDIAEGYSVSREKKESFPLTVTSAQKNPTAFYLCASSHGQGHQPQHFGDGTRLSIL.

The V and J genes are TRBV20-1 and TRBJ2-7; 7 bases agree with TRBD1. In germline, CDR1 is DFQATT, CDR2 SNEGSKA (reference sequence). Trimming cost V 6 bases and J 3 bases; bases outside gene matches: 11. The CDR3 length is 14 residues. DNA for the CDR3: TGCAGTGCACCCGACAGGGTAGTTCGCTACGAGCAGTACTTC. Translating gives CSAPDRVVRYEQYF.

This clonotype showed up many times. The CDR3 DNA reads as TGTGCCAGCAGTTGGGACAGGGGGCGAAAGCAACTGTTTTTT. This sequence encodes CASSWDRGRKQLFF. The chain is built from TRBV7-2 and TRBJ1-4; 12 bases align to TRBD1. With 6 bases clipped from V and 12 bases from J, the junction kept 8 bases outside the gene matches. Germline assignment: CDR1 SGHTA and CDR2 FQGNSA. The CDR3 runs to 14 residues.

This clonotype was detected ten times or more. The chain combines TRBV29-1 with TRBJ1-1; D is undetermined. Trimming stripped 4 bases from V and 5 bases from J, with 17 bases between. The germline CDR1 and CDR2 sequences are SQVTM and ANQGSEA. CDR3 length: 14 residues. The CDR3: CSVASQAPGTEAFF. The CDR3 region has the DNA TGCAGCGTTGCGTCTCAGGCTCCGGGGACTGAAGCTTTCTTT.

This clonotype occurred many times. This chain uses TRBV5-6 with TRBJ1-4; D remains unclear. Trimming left V 2 bases short and J 7 bases short, with 6 bases between. Germline CDR1 reads SGHDT; CDR2 reads YYEEEE. The CDR3 is 12 residues long. DNA of the CDR3: TGTGCCAGCAGCTTAAATGGTGAAAAACTGTTTTTT. Translating gives CASSLNGEKLFF.

This clonotype was seen at least ten times. The chain has TRBV5-1 and TRBJ2-2; D possibly corresponds to TRBD2 (6 bases). Germline V gene sequence: CDR1 SGHRS, CDR2 YFSETQ. This CDR3 has 15 residues. The ends were cut back, 2 bases at V and 4 bases at J, with 12 bases in the middle. DNA for the CDR3: TGCGCCAGCAGCTTAGGGACTTTCAGCACCGGGGAGCTGTTTTTT. Its translation is CASSLGTFSTGELFF.

Many counts were recorded for this clonotype. The genes are TRBV6-2 or TRBV6-3 and TRBJ1-1, with D possibly being TRBD1 (6 bases). The CDR3 totals 13 residues. Germline values: CDR1 MNHEY, CDR2 SVGEGT. The V end was cut by 10 bases, the J end by 6 bases, with 18 bases between. The CDR3 DNA reads TGTGCCACCTCAATAGAGGGGGACGCTGAAGCTTTCTTT. Encoded protein: CATSIEGDAEAFF.